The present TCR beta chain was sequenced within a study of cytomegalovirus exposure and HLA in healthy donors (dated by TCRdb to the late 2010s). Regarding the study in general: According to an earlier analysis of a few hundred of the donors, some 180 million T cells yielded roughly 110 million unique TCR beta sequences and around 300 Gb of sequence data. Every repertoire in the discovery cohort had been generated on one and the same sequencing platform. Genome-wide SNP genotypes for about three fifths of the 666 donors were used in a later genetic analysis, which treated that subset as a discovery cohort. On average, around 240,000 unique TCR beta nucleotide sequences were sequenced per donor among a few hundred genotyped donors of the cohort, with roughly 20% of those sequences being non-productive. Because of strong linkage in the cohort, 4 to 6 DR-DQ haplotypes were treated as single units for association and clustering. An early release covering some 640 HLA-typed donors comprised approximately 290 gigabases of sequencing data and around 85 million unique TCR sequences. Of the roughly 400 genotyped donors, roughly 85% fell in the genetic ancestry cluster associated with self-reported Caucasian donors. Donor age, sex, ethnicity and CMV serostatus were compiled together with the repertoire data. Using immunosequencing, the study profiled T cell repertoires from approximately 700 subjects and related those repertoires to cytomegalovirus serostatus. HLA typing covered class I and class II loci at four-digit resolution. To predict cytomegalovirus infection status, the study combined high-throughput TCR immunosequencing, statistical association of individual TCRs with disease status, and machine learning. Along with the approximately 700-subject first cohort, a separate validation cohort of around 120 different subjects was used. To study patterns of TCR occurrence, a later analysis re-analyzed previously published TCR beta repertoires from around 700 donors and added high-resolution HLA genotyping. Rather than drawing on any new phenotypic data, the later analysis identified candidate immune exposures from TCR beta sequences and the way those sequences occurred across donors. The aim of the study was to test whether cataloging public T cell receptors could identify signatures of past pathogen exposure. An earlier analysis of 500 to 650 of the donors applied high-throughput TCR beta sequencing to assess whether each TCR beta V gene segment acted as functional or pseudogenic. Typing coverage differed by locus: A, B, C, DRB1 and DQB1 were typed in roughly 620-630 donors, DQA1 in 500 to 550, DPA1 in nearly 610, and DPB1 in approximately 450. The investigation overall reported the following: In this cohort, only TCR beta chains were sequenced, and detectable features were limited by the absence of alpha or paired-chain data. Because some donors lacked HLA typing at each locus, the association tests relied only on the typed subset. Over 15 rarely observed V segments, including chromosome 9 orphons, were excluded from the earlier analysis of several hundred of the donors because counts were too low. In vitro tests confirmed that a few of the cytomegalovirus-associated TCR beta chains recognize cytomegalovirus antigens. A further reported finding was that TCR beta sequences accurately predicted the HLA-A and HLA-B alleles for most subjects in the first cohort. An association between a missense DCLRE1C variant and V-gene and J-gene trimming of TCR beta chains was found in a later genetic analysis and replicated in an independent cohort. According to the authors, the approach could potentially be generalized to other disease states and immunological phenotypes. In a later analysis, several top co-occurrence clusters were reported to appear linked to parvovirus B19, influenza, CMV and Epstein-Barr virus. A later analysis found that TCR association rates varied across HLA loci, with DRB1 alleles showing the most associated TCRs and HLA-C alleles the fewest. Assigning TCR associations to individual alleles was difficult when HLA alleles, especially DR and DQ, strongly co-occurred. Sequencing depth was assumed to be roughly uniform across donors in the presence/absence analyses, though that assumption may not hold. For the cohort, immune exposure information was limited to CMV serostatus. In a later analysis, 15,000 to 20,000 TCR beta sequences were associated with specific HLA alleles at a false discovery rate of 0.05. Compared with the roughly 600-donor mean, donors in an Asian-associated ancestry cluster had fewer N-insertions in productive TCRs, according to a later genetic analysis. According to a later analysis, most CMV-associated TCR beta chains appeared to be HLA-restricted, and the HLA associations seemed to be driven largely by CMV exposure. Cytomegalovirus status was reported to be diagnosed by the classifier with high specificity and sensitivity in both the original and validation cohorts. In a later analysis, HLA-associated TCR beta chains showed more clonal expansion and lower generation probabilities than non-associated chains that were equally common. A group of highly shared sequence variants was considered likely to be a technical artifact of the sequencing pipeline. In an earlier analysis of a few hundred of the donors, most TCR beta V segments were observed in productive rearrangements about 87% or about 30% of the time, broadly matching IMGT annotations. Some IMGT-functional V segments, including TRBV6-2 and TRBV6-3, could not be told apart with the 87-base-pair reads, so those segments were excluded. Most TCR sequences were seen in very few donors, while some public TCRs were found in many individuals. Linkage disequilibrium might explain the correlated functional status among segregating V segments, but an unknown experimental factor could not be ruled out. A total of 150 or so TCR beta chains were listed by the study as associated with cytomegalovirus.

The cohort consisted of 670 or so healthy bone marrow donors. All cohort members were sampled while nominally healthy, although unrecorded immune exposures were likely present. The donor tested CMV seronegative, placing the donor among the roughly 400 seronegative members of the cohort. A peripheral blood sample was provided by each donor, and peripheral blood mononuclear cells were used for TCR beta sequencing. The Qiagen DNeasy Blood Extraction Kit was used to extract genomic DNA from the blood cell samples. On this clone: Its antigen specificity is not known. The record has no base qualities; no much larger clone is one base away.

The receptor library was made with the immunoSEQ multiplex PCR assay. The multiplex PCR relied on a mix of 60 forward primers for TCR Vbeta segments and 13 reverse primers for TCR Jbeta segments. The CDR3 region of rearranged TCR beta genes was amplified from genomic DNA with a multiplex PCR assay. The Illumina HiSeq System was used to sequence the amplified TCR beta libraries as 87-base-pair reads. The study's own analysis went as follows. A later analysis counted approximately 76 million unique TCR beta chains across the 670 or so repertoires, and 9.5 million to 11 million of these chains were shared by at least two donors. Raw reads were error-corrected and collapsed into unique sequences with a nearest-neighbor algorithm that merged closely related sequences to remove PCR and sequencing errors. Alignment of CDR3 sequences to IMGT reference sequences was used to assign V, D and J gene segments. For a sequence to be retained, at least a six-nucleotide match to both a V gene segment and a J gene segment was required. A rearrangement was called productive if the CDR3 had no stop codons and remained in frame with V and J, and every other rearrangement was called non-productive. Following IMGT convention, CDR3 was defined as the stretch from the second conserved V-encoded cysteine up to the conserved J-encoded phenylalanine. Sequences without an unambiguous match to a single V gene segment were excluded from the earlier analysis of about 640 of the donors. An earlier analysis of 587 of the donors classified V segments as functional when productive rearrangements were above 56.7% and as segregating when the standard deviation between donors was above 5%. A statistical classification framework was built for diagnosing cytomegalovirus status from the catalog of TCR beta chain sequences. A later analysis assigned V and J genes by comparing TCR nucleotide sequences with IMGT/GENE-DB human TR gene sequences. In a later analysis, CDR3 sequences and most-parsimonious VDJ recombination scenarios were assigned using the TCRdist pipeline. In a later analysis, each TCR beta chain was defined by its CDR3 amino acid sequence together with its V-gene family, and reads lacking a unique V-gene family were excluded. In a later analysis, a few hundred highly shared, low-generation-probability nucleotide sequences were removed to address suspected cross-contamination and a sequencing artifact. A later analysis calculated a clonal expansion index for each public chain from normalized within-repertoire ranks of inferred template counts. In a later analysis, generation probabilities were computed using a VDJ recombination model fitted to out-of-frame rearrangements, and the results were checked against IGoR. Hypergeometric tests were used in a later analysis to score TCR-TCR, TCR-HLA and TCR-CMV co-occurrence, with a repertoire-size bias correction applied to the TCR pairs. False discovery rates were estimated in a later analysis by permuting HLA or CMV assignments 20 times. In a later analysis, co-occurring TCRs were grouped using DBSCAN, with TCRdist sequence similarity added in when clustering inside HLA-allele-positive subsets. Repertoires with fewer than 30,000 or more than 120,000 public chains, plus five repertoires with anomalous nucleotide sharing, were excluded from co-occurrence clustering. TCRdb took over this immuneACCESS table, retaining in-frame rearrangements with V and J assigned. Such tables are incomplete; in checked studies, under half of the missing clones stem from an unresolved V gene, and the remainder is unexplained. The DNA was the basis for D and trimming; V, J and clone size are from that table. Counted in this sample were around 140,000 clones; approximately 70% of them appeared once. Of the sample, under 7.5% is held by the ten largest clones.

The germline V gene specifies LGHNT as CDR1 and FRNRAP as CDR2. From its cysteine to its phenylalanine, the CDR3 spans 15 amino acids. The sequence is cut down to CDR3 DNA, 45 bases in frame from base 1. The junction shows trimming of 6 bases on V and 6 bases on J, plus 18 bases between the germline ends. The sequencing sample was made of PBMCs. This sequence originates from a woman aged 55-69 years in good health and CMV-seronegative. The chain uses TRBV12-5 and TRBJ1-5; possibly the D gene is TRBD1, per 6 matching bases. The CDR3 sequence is CASGVYREGGQPQHF. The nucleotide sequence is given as TGTGCTAGTGGCGTCTACAGGGAGGGAGGTCAGCCCCAGCATTTT.